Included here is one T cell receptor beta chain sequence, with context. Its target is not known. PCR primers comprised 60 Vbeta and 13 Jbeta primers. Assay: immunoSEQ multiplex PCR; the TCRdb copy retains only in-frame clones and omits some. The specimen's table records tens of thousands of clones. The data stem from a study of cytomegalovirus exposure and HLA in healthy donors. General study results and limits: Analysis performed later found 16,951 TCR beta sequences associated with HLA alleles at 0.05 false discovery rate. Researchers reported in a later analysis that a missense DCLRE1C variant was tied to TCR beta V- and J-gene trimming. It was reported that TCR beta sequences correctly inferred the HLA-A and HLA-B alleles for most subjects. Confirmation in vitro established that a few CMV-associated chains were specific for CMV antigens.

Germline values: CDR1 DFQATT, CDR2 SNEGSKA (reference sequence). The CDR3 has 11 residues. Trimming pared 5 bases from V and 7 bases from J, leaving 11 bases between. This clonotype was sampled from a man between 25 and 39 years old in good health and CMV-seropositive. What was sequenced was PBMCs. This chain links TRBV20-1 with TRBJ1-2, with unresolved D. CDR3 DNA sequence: TGCAGTGCTGAGCGCGTGGCTGGCTACACCTTC. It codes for CSAERVAGYTF.